This passage covers 32 T cell receptor beta chains from one sample sequenced in a study of a mutant IDH1 vaccine in newly diagnosed glioma. For these TCRs, the target antigens are not known. Sequencing was performed with immunoSEQ multiplex PCR; in TCRdb, only in-frame clones are kept and a portion is missing. The data show 55,000 to 65,000 clones, about 71% seen once. Documented time point: week 47, end of study. In the vaccine, a single dose held 300 ug of the mutant IDH1 20-mer peptide, along with topical imiquimod. The input for sequencing was PBMCs, taken from a glioma patient whose treatment included an IDH1 peptide vaccine. The receptors derive from a man between 50 and 59 years old with glioma.

The CDR3 sequence: CSWGTGLRNEQFF. CDR3 nucleotide sequence: TGCAGCTGGGGGACAGGCCTAAGGAATGAGCAGTTCTTC. V usage is TRBV29-1 and J usage is TRBJ2-1; 8 nucleotides match TRBD1. The CDR3 is made up of 13 amino acids. After removal of 8 bases from V and 7 bases from J, the junction contained 10 bases not matched to a gene. Germline V lookup: CDR1 SQVTM, CDR2 ANQGSEA.

The chain uses TRBV7-6 and TRBJ2-1; D may be TRBD1 or TRBD2 (6 bases each). Germline V lookup: CDR1 SGHVS, CDR2 FNYEAQ. V was trimmed by 4 bases and J by 10 bases, leaving 23 bases between them. CDR3 size: 16 residues. This chain's CDR3 is CASSSEGGQPFSEQFF. For the CDR3, the DNA is TGTGCCAGCAGCTCAGAGGGGGGACAACCCTTTTCCGAGCAGTTCTTC.

The chain links TRBV5-8 to TRBJ2-2, with 11 positions matching TRBD2. V shed 1 base, J shed 5 bases, and the junction held 4 bases outside the gene matches. This CDR3 contains 16 residues. Germline V gene lookup returns CDR1 SGHTS and CDR2 YDEGEE. The DNA for the CDR3 is TGTGCCAGCAGCTTGACGCCTAGCGGGGGGACCGGGGAGCTGTTTTTT. It yields the protein CASSLTPSGGTGELFF.

The DNA for the CDR3 is TGCGCCAGCACCATGACAGGGGTTAATGAAAAACTGTTTTTT. It specifies CASTMTGVNEKLFF. The chain has TRBV5-1 and TRBJ1-4; 8 bases are shared with TRBD1. This CDR3 has 14 residues. Unmatched junction bases numbered 5, after V lost 6 bases and J lost 4 bases. The germline CDR1 and CDR2 sequences are SGHRS and YFSETQ.

The gene calls are TRBV19 and TRBJ2-4; D is ambiguous. Trimming cost V 3 bases and J 0 bases, with 6 bases left between them. The CDR3 contains 14 residues. CDR1 is LNHDA, CDR2 SQIVND, per germline (reference sequence). The CDR3 DNA follows: TGTGCCAGTAGTATCTGGGAAGCCAAAAACATTCAGTACTTC. As protein: CASSIWEAKNIQYF.

The chain joins TRBV19 to TRBJ2-1, with TRBD1 identical over 11 bases. The CDR3 contains 16 residues. With V trimmed by 0 bases and J by 4 bases, 2 bases remained unmatched. Per germline, CDR1 LNHDA and CDR2 SQIVND (reference sequence). The CDR3 reads CASSIDGTGGYNEQFF. The CDR3 nucleotides read TGTGCCAGTAGTATAGATGGGACAGGGGGATACAATGAGCAGTTCTTC.

V gene TRBV5-1 combines with J gene TRBJ2-1, with D hard to call. The CDR3 sequence is 11 residues long. The V gene's germline CDR1 is SGHRS and CDR2 YFSETQ. V lost 7 bases, J lost 1 base, and 3 bases lay in between. The chain's CDR3 is CASGSYNEQFF. DNA of the CDR3: TGCGCCAGCGGGTCCTACAATGAGCAGTTCTTC.

V is TRBV18 and J is TRBJ2-7, with TRBD1 identical over 7 bases. This CDR3 is built from 14 residues. The V gene's germline CDR1 is KGHSH and CDR2 LQKENI. V trimming: 3 bases; J trimming: 2 bases; junction bases outside the gene matches: 4. CDR3 coding DNA: TGTGCCAGCTCACCTTCGACAGGGACCTACGAGCAGTACTTC. Protein: CASSPSTGTYEQYF.

The chain employs TRBV15 and TRBJ2-5; D might be TRBD1 or TRBD2, each matching 5 bases. Trimming pared 1 base from V and 4 bases from J, leaving 16 bases between. The CDR3 has 16 amino acids. Germline V gene lookup returns CDR1 LNHNV and CDR2 YYDKDF (reference sequence). The CDR3 spells CATSRGGRVGGETQYF. CDR3 coding DNA: TGTGCCACCAGCAGAGGTGGCAGGGTTGGAGGAGAGACCCAGTACTTC.

This chain joins TRBV5-1 and TRBJ2-7; D possibly corresponds to TRBD2 (5 bases). V was cut by 0 bases and J by 2 bases, with 9 bases left in between. Per germline, CDR1 SGHRS and CDR2 YFSETQ. The CDR3 spans 14 residues. The CDR3 protein is CASSLGSAAYEQYF. The DNA of the CDR3 is TGCGCCAGCAGCTTGGGTAGCGCTGCCTACGAGCAGTACTTC.

This clone was seen more than once but under ten times. V gene TRBV6-1 combines with J gene TRBJ2-3, with D possibly being TRBD1 (6 bases). Trimming stripped 6 bases from V and 5 bases from J, with 9 bases between. The CDR3 has 12 amino acids. Germline CDR1 is MNHNS and CDR2 is SASEGT. CDR3 in DNA: TGTGCCAGCAGCCAGACAGGAGATACGCAGTATTTT. Encoded protein: CASSQTGDTQYF.

The genes are TRBV7-9 and TRBJ1-1; D perhaps matches TRBD1 (5 bases). The CDR3 is made up of 14 amino acids. The V end was cut by 1 base, the J end by 6 bases, with 12 bases between. The germline V gene encodes CDR1 SEHNR and CDR2 FQNEAQ (reference sequence). CDR3 in amino acids: CASSLGGQGSEAFF. The CDR3 nucleotides read TGTGCCAGCAGCTTAGGAGGGCAGGGTTCTGAAGCTTTCTTT.

Only a few counts were recorded for this clone. The chain couples TRBV2 to TRBJ1-4; the D is unclear. Trimming removed 6 bases at V and 8 bases at J, with 10 bases between. Germline-derived CDR1 and CDR2 are SNHLY and FYNNEI. CDR3 length equals 12 residues. Here the CDR3 reads CASRGMGEKLFF. The CDR3 coding sequence is TGTGCCAGCAGGGGAATGGGGGAAAAACTGTTTTTT.

The rearrangement uses TRBV6-5 and TRBJ2-6; D possibly corresponds to TRBD2 (5 bases). The CDR3 has 15 residues. V lost 5 bases and J lost 0, with 8 bases in between. The V gene's germline CDR1 is MNHEY and CDR2 SVGAGI. The DNA of the CDR3 is TGTGCCAGCAGTCTCGGGAACTCTGGGGCCAACGTCCTGACTTTC. As protein: CASSLGNSGANVLTF.

This clone has a handful of counts. The chain is built from TRBV4-3 and TRBJ1-1; D unclear. Per the germline V gene, CDR1 is LGHNA and CDR2 is YSLEER. The CDR3 is 17 amino acids. V dropped 0 bases and J dropped 7 bases, with 21 bases sitting between them. The CDR3 loop is CASSQDKGLGSGGEAFF. The CDR3 DNA reads as TGCGCCAGCAGCCAAGACAAAGGGTTAGGGAGCGGAGGTGAAGCTTTCTTT.

The chain is built from TRBV30 and TRBJ1-5, with D hard to call. Germline lookup yields CDR1 GTSNPN and CDR2 SVGIG (reference sequence). This CDR3 has 13 residues. Trimming stripped 2 bases from V and 2 bases from J, with 7 bases between. In nucleotides, the CDR3 is TGTGCCTGGAGTAGTCATGGCAATCAGCCCCAGCATTTT. It yields the protein CAWSSHGNQPQHF.

V gene TRBV7-2 combines with J gene TRBJ2-5; TRBD1 matches at 7 bases. This CDR3 comprises 12 residues. CDR1 and CDR2 (germline): SGHTA, FQGNSA. V trimming: 5 bases; J trimming: 5 bases; junction bases outside the gene matches: 2. This chain's CDR3 is CASSDRAETQYF. Written as DNA, the CDR3 is TGTGCCAGCAGCGACAGGGCTGAGACCCAGTACTTC.

The chain links TRBV4-1 to TRBJ1-2; D gene unclear. The germline V gene encodes CDR1 MGHRA and CDR2 YSYEKL. V was shortened by 0 bases and J by 4 bases, with 12 bases between the two germline ends. The length of the CDR3 is 15 residues. This CDR3 is CASSQDIDDFYGYTF. DNA for the CDR3: TGCGCCAGCAGCCAAGATATCGATGACTTCTATGGCTACACCTTC.

V usage is TRBV7-2 and J usage is TRBJ2-5; D might be TRBD1 (6 bases). Germline CDR1 and CDR2: SGHTA and FQGNSA. The CDR3 is 13 residues long. Trimming cost V 3 bases and J 5 bases, with 10 bases left between them. CDR3 coding DNA: TGTGCCAGCAGCTTCAGGGGTTACGAGACCCAGTACTTC. Residues: CASSFRGYETQYF.

The rearrangement joins TRBV6-5 to TRBJ1-1; D gene uncertain. CDR1 and CDR2 (germline): MNHEY, SVGAGI. The CDR3 extends over 14 amino acids. V shed 6 bases and J shed 4 bases, with 15 bases lying between them. The CDR3 here is CASRFGPLGTEAFF. The DNA of the CDR3 is TGTGCCAGCAGATTCGGGCCCCTGGGCACTGAAGCTTTCTTT.

This chain links TRBV19 with TRBJ2-1, with 9 bases aligning to TRBD1. Germline loops: CDR1 LNHDA, CDR2 SQIVND (reference sequence). V lost 6 bases and J lost 1; bases outside the gene matches: 4. The CDR3 consists of 15 residues. In DNA, the CDR3 is TGTGCCAGTAGACAGACAGGGGGGTCCTACAATGAGCAGTTCTTC. Translation gives CASRQTGGSYNEQFF.

The chain couples TRBV10-3 to TRBJ2-7, with TRBD2 matching over 7 bases. Looked up from germline, CDR1 is ENHRY and CDR2 is SYGVKD. The CDR3 extends over 15 amino acids. Losses at the gene ends were 0 bases for V and 4 bases for J; bases not matched to a gene: 6. The CDR3 sequence is CAISESGGNLYEQYF. CDR3 in DNA: TGTGCCATCAGTGAGTCGGGGGGGAACCTTTACGAGCAGTACTTC.

The CDR3 region has the DNA TGCGCCAGCAGCGTGAGAGGGGGGGGCAATGAGCAGTTCTTC. Protein: CASSVRGGGNEQFF. The rearrangement uses TRBV5-1 and TRBJ2-1; perhaps TRBD2 as D (7 bases). This CDR3 has 14 residues. The V and J ends lost 4 bases and 6 bases respectively, with 14 bases between them. Germline V gene sequence: CDR1 SGHRS, CDR2 YFSETQ.

The rearrangement joins TRBV5-4 to TRBJ1-4; 8 bases are shared with TRBD1. The germline V gene encodes CDR1 SGHNT and CDR2 YYREEE (reference sequence). V trimming: 0 bases; J trimming: 7 bases; junction bases outside the gene matches: 11. The CDR3 extends over 17 amino acids. CDR3 protein: CASSLDAAGQGGEKLFF. The CDR3 DNA reads TGTGCCAGCAGCTTGGATGCCGCAGGACAGGGCGGTGAAAAACTGTTTTTT.

The chain recombines TRBV10-3 with TRBJ1-1; D unresolved. The CDR3 runs to 13 residues. Trimming cost V 3 bases and J 8 bases, with 13 bases left between them. CDR1 is ENHRY, CDR2 SYGVKD, per germline. This CDR3 reads CAISEVMGIEAFF. CDR3 coding DNA: TGTGCCATCAGTGAAGTCATGGGGATCGAAGCTTTCTTT.

The chain links TRBV10-3 to TRBJ2-1; 14 bases agree with TRBD2. The ends lost 9 bases at V and 8 bases at J; junction bases unmatched: 9. Looked up from germline, CDR1 is ENHRY and CDR2 is SYGVKD. The CDR3 spans 15 residues. DNA for the CDR3: TGTGCCATTAAGACTAGCGGGGGGGCCTTGGATGAGCAGTTCTTC. It yields the protein CAIKTSGGALDEQFF.

The chain joins TRBV13 to TRBJ2-7; the match to TRBD1 covers 11 bases. Germline assignment: CDR1 PRHDT and CDR2 FYEKMQ (reference sequence). V shed 4 bases and J 4 bases; nucleotides not matched to a gene: 6. The CDR3 is 15 residues long. CDR3 protein: CASSWGDRGGYEQYF. CDR3 DNA sequence: TGTGCCAGCAGCTGGGGGGACAGGGGGGGGTACGAGCAGTACTTC. The full variable domain, rest sourced from reference TRBV13 and TRBJ2-7, is AAGVIQSPRHLIKEKRETATLKCYPIPRHDTVYWYQQGPGQDPQFLISFYEKMQSDKGSIPDRFSAQQFSDYHSELNMSSLELGDSALYFCASSWGDRGGYEQYFGPGTRLTVT.

This clone showed up just a few times. The chain employs TRBV2 and TRBJ2-7; 11 nucleotides agree with TRBD2. V was clipped by 9 bases and J by 1 base; unmatched bases: 5. This CDR3 comprises 14 residues. Looked up from germline, CDR1 is SNHLY and CDR2 is FYNNEI. CDR3 in DNA: TGTGCCAGTCTTAGCGGGGGGGGTTCCTACGAGCAGTACTTC. Its protein is CASLSGGGSYEQYF.

The rearrangement links TRBV11-3 to TRBJ2-3, with TRBD2 matching 9 bases. With 5 bases clipped from V and 4 bases from J, the junction kept 7 bases outside the gene matches. Germline CDR1 and CDR2: SGHNT and YENEEA. This CDR3 is built from 15 residues. CDR3 sequence (DNA): TGTGCCAGCAGCCCCGGTGGCGGGGGGGCAGATACGCAGTATTTT. Protein: CASSPGGGGADTQYF.

The V gene is TRBV6-6, the J gene TRBJ1-1; 11 nucleotides line up with TRBD1. The V gene's germline CDR1 is MNHNY and CDR2 SVGAGI (reference sequence). With 8 bases clipped from V and 10 bases from J, the junction kept 15 bases outside the gene matches. This CDR3 has 15 residues. DNA for the CDR3: TGTGCCAGCGCAAACGGACAGGGGGCTTCGGTTACAGCTTTCTTT. Amino acids: CASANGQGASVTAFF.

V and J are TRBV9 and TRBJ2-7, with a weak D call TRBD1 (6 bases). CDR1 is SGDLS and CDR2 is YYNGEE in the germline V gene. The V gene lost 4 bases and the J gene lost 3 bases, with 14 bases spanning the gap. The CDR3 has 14 amino acids. The CDR3 region has the DNA TGTGCCAGCAGCCCTTTGGGACAAAACTACGAGCAGTACTTC. This translates into CASSPLGQNYEQYF.

The rearrangement uses TRBV15 and TRBJ2-3, with 7 positions matching TRBD2. CDR3 length: 15 residues. V dropped 5 bases and J dropped 1; count of bases not matched to a gene: 6. The germline V gene has CDR1 LNHNV and CDR2 YYDKDF (reference sequence). The CDR3 DNA reads TGTGCCACCAGCGTCGCTAGCGGCCGCACAGATACGCAGTATTTT. Protein sequence: CATSVASGRTDTQYF.